This T cell receptor (beta chain) originates from a study of cytomegalovirus exposure and HLA in healthy donors. Generated by immunoSEQ multiplex PCR, the TCRdb table keeps only in-frame clones and is missing some. The sample gives fewer than 300,000 clones, around 87% of which show up once; roughly 1% is in the top ten. Looked up from germline, CDR1 is MNHEY and CDR2 is SMNVEV (reference sequence). V was pared by 8 bases and J by 12 bases, with 22 bases between. This CDR3 has 13 residues. Sequenced material: PBMCs. This chain joins TRBV27 and TRBJ1-2, with D possibly matching TRBD1 (5 bases). The sequence came from a woman between 18 and 29 years old in good health and CMV-seronegative. The CDR3 loop is CASQVSAGNQNTF. The CDR3 DNA reads TGTGCCAGCCAGGTTTCGGCAGGGAATCAAAACACCTTC.